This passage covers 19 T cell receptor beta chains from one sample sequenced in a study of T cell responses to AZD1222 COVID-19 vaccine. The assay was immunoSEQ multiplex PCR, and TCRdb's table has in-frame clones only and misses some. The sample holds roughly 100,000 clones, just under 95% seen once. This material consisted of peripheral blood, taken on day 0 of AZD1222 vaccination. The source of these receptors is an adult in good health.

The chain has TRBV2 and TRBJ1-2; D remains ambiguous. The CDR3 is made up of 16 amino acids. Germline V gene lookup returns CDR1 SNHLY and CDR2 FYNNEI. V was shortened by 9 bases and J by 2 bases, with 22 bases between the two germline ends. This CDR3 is CASPIYDLSSNYGYTF. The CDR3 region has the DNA TGTGCCAGTCCAATTTATGACCTTTCCTCGAACTATGGCTACACCTTC.

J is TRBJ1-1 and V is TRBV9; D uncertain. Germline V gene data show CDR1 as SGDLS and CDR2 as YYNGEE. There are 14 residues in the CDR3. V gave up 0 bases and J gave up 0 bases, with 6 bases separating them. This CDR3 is CASSVATLNTEAFF. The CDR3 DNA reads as TGTGCCAGCAGCGTAGCTACACTGAACACTGAAGCTTTCTTT.

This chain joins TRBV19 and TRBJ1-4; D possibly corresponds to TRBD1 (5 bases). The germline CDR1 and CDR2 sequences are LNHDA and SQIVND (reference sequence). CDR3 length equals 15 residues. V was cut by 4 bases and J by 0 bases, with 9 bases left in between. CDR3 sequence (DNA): TGTGCCAGTAGTACAGGGATTGCAACTAATGAAAAACTGTTTTTT. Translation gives CASSTGIATNEKLFF.

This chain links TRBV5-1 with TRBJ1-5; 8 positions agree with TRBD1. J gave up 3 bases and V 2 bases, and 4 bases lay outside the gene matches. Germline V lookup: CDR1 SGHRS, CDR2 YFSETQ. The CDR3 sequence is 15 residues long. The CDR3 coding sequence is TGCGCCAGCAGCTTCACGGGACAGGACAATCAGCCCCAGCATTTT. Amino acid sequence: CASSFTGQDNQPQHF. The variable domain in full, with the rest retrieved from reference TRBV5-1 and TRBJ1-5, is KAGVTQTPRYLIKTRGQQVTLSCSPISGHRSVSWYQQTPGQGLQFLFEYFSETQRNKGNFPGRFSGRQFSNSRSEMNVSTLELGDSALYLCASSFTGQDNQPQHFGDGTRLSIL.

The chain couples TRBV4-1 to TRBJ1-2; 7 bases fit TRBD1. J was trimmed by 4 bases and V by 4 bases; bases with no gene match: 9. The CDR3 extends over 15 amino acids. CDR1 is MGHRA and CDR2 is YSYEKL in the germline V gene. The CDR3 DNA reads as TGCGCCAGCAGCCTCAGGACAGGTTCCTCCTATGGCTACACCTTC. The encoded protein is CASSLRTGSSYGYTF.

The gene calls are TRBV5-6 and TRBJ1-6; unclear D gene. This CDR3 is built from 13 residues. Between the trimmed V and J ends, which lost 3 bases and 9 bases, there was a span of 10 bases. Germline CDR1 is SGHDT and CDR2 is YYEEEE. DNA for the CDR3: TGTGCCAGCAGCTCCCTACCCACTTCACCCCTCCACTTT. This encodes CASSSLPTSPLHF.

Here the CDR3 DNA reads TGTGCCAGCAGTGATCTCGGCCGTCAGCCCCAGCATTTT. It specifies CASSDLGRQPQHF. This chain joins TRBV6-2 or TRBV6-3 and TRBJ1-5; D is undetermined. CDR1 and CDR2 (germline): MNHEY, SVGEGT. The CDR3 extends over 13 amino acids. Trimming removed 5 bases from V and 6 bases from J, with 11 bases in between.

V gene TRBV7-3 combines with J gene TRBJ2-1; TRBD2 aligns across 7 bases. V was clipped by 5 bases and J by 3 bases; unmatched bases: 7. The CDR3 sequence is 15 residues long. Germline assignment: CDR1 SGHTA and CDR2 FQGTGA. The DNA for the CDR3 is TGTGCCAGCAGCGACCCCGCTAGCGGCTACAATGAGCAGTTCTTC. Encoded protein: CASSDPASGYNEQFF.

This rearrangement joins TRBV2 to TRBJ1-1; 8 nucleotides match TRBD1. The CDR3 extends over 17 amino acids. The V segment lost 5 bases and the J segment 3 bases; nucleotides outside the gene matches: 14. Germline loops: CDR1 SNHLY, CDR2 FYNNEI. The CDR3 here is CASSIAGTGLLDTEAFF. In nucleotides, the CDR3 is TGTGCCAGCAGTATAGCCGGGACAGGCCTCCTTGACACTGAAGCTTTCTTT.

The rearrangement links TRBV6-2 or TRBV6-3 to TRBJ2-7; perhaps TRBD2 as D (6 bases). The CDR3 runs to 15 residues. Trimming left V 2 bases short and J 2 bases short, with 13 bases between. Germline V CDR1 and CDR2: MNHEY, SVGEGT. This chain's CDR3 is CASSYTRGPPYEQYF. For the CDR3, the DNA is TGTGCCAGCAGTTACACGCGGGGACCCCCCTACGAGCAGTACTTC.

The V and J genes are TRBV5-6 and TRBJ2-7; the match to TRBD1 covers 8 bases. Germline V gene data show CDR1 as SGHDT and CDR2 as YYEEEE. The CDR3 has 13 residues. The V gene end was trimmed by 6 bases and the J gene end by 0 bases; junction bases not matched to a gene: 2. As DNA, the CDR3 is TGTGCCAGCAACCAGGGGGCCTCCTACGAGCAGTACTTC. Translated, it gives CASNQGASYEQYF. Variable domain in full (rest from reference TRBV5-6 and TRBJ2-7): DAGVTQSPTHLIKTRGQQVTLRCSPKSGHDTVSWYQQALGQGPQFIFQYYEEEERQRGNFPDRFSGHQFPNYSSELNVNALLLGDSALYLCASNQGASYEQYFGPGTRLTVT.

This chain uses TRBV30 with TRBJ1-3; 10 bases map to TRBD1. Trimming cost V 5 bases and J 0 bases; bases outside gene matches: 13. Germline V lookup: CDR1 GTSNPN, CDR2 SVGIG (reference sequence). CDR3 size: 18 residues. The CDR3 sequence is CAWGTRKGQGNSGNTIYF. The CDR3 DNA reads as TGTGCCTGGGGGACTCGAAAGGGACAGGGGAACTCTGGAAACACCATATATTTT.

The CDR3 bases are TGTGCCAGCTGCCGGGACACAGATACGCAGTATTTT. This sequence encodes CASCRDTDTQYF. V is TRBV6-5 and J is TRBJ2-3; D is perhaps TRBD2 (5 bases). Trimming left V 8 bases short and J 2 bases short, with 8 bases between. This CDR3 is 12 amino acids long. From germline, CDR1 is MNHEY and CDR2 SVGAGI.

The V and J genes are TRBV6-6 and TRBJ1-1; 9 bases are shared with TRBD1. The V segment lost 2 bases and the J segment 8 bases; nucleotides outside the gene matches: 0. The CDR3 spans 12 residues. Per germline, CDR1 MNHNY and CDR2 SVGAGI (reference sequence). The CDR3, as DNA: TGTGCCAGCAGTTACGGGACAGGGGAAGCTTTCTTT. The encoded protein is CASSYGTGEAFF.

The CDR3 nucleotides are TGTGCCAGTAGTATGATCGACGCTAGATTCTCTGGAAACACCATATATTTT. This encodes CASSMIDARFSGNTIYF. J is TRBJ1-3 and V is TRBV19; D gene unclear. V lost 3 bases to trimming and J lost 0 bases, with 15 bases between them. Per the germline V gene, CDR1 is LNHDA and CDR2 is SQIVND (reference sequence). The CDR3 length is 17 residues.

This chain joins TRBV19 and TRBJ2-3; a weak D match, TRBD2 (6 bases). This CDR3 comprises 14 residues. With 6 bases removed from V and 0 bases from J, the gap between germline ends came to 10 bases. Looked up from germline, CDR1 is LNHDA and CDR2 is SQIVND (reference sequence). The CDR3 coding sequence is TGTGCCAGTAGCCGGGGACTTAGCACAGATACGCAGTATTTT. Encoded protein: CASSRGLSTDTQYF.

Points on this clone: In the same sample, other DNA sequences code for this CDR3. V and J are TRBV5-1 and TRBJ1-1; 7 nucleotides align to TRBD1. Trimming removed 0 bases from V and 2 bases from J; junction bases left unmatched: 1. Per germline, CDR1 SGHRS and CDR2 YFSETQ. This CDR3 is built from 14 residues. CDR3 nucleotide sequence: TGCGCCAGCAGCTTGGCAGGGGGTAACACTGAAGCTTTCTTT. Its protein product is CASSLAGGNTEAFF. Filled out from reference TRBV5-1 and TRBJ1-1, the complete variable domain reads KAGVTQTPRYLIKTRGQQVTLSCSPISGHRSVSWYQQTPGQGLQFLFEYFSETQRNKGNFPGRFSGRQFSNSRSEMNVSTLELGDSALYLCASSLAGGNTEAFFGQGTRLTVV.

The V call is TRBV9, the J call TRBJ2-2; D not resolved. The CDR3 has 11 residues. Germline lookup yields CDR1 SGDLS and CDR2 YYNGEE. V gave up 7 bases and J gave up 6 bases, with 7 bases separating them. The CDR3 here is CASATSGELFF. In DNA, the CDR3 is TGTGCCAGCGCGACCTCCGGGGAGCTGTTTTTT.

CDR3 loop: CASSTDIIAEAFF. The CDR3 coding sequence is TGCGCCAGCAGTACCGACATAATCGCTGAAGCTTTCTTT. The rearrangement links TRBV5-1 to TRBJ1-1, with unresolved D. The CDR3 covers 13 residues. The V end lost 5 bases, the J end lost 6 bases, and 14 bases lay between the germline ends. Germline V gene data show CDR1 as SGHRS and CDR2 as YFSETQ.